This passage covers 8 T cell receptor beta chains from one sample sequenced in a study of T cell responses to AZD1222 COVID-19 vaccine. Here immunoSEQ multiplex PCR was the method, and the copy in TCRdb shows in-frame clones only, minus some. Here the sample spans more than 85,000 clones, about 90% being singletons. The sequencing here drew on peripheral blood, taken 28 days after the second AZD1222 dose. Receptor source: an adult who received the AZD1222 COVID-19 vaccine.

This chain links TRBV11-3 with TRBJ2-7; tentative D call: TRBD1 (6 bases). Trimming left V 2 bases short and J 0 bases short, with 14 bases between. This CDR3 has 16 residues. Germline V gene data show CDR1 as SGHNT and CDR2 as YENEEA. The CDR3 DNA reads TGTGCCAGCAGCTTAATTGCAGGGGCCTCCTCCTACGAGCAGTACTTC. Translation: CASSLIAGASSYEQYF.

V and J are TRBV6-5 and TRBJ2-7; no reliable D call. The V and J ends lost 5 bases and 6 bases respectively, with 17 bases between them. Looked up from germline, CDR1 is MNHEY and CDR2 is SVGAGI. The CDR3 sequence is 14 residues long. The CDR3 region has the DNA TGTGCCAGCAGTACACAAGGACGGCGTTTCGAGCAGTACTTC. Residues: CASSTQGRRFEQYF.

The chain uses TRBV7-6 and TRBJ1-5, with D possibly TRBD1 on 5 matching bases. Germline assignment: CDR1 SGHVS and CDR2 FNYEAQ. The CDR3 has 16 amino acids. V was trimmed by 1 base and J by 2 bases, leaving 12 bases between them. The CDR3 nucleotides read TGTGCCAGCAGCTTAGGGGGCCCCGGGGGCAATCAGCCCCAGCATTTT. Protein sequence: CASSLGGPGGNQPQHF.

The rearrangement joins TRBV29-1 to TRBJ1-1, with 7 bases aligning to TRBD1. Per the germline V gene, CDR1 is SQVTM and CDR2 is ANQGSEA. The trim removed 8 bases at V and 4 bases at J, leaving 10 bases unmatched. The CDR3 extends over 13 amino acids. Here the CDR3 reads CSTNTGVSTEAFF. In DNA, the CDR3 is TGCAGCACAAATACAGGGGTAAGCACTGAAGCTTTCTTT.

V usage is TRBV18 and J usage is TRBJ2-1; 7 bases are shared with TRBD1. Trimming at V came to 4 bases and at J to 5 bases, leaving 2 bases not matched to a gene. The V gene's germline CDR1 is KGHSH and CDR2 LQKENI. The CDR3 is 13 amino acids. CDR3: CASSRDRNNEQFF. The CDR3 DNA follows: TGTGCCAGCTCACGGGACAGAAACAATGAGCAGTTCTTC.

V usage is TRBV4-2 and J usage is TRBJ1-6; D gene unclear. The CDR3 runs 14 residues. The V end lost 7 bases, the J end lost 7 bases, and 14 bases lay between the germline ends. CDR1 is LGHNA, CDR2 YNFKEQ, per germline. CDR3 region: CASTNRGGNSPLHF. CDR3 sequence (DNA): TGTGCCAGCACCAACCGGGGTGGCAATTCACCCCTCCACTTT.

The chain links TRBV28 to TRBJ2-7; D is ambiguous. From germline, CDR1 is MDHEN and CDR2 SYDVKM. The ends were cut back, 3 bases at V and 4 bases at J, with 7 bases in the middle. This CDR3 is built from 12 residues. The CDR3 DNA is TGTGCCAGCAGTTTCAGTTGGTACGAGCAGTACTTC. Its protein product is CASSFSWYEQYF.

This clone was seen only a few times. V is TRBV10-1 and J is TRBJ2-3; D is unclear. This CDR3 contains 13 residues. Germline V CDR1 and CDR2: WNHNN, SYGVQD (reference sequence). Trimming removed 2 bases at V and 1 base at J, with 4 bases between. In DNA, the CDR3 is TGCGCCAGCAGTGAGGCAGGCACAGATACGCAGTATTTT. Translated, it gives CASSEAGTDTQYF.